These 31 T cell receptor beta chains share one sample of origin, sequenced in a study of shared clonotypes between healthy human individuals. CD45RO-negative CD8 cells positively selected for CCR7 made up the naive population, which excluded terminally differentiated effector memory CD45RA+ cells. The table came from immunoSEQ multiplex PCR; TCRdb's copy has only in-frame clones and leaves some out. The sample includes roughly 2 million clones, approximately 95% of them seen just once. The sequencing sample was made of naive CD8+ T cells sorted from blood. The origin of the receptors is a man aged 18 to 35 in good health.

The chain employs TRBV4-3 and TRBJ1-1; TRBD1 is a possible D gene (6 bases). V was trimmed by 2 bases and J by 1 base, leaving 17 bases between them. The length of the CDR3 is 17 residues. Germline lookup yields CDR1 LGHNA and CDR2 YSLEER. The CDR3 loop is CASSQLPGGPKNTEAFF. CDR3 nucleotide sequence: TGCGCCAGCAGCCAACTCCCCGGGGGGCCGAAGAACACTGAAGCTTTCTTT.

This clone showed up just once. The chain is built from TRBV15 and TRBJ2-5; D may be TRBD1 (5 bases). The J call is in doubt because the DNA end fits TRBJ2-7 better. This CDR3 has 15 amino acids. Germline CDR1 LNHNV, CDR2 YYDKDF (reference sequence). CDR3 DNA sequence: TGTGCCACCAGCAGTGGGGCGTGGGAATTCAACGAGCAGTACTTC. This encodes CATSSGAWEFNEQYF.

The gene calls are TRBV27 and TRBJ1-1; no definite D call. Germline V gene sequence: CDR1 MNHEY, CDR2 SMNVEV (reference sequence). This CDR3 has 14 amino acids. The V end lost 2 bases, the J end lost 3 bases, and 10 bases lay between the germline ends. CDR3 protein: CASSLNPGDTEAFF. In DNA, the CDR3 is TGTGCCAGCAGTTTAAACCCAGGCGACACTGAAGCTTTCTTT.

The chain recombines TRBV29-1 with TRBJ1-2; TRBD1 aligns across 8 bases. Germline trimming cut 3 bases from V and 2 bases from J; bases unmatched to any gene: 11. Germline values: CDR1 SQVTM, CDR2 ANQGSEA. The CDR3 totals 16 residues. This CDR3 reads CSVDEDRVLPNYGYTF. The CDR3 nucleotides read TGCAGCGTTGACGAGGACAGGGTTCTTCCCAACTATGGCTACACCTTC. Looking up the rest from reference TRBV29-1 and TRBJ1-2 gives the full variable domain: SAVISQKPSRDICQRGTSLTIQCQVDSQVTMMFWYRQQPGQSLTLIATANQGSEATYESGFVIDKFPISRPNLTFSTLTVSNMSPEDSSIYLCSVDEDRVLPNYGYTFGSGTRLTVV.

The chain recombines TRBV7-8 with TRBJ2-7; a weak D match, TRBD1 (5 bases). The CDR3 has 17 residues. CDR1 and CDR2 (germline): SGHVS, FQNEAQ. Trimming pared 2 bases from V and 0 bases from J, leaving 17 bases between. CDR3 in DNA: TGTGCCAGCAGCTTATTTCTCGTGGGGCCTCTCTCCTACGAGCAGTACTTC. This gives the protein CASSLFLVGPLSYEQYF.

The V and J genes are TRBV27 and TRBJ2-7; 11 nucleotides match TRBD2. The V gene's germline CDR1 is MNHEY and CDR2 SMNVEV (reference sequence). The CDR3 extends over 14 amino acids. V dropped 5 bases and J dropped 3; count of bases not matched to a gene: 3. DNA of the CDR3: TGTGCCAGCAGTGCTAGCGGGAGGCTCTACGAGCAGTACTTC. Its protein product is CASSASGRLYEQYF.

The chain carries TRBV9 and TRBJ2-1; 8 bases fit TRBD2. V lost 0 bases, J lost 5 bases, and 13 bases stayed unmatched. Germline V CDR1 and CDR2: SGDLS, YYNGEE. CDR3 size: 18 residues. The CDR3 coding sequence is TGTGCCAGCAGCGTAGGGTGGACTAGCTGGGGTTCCGACAATGAGCAGTTCTTC. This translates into CASSVGWTSWGSDNEQFF.

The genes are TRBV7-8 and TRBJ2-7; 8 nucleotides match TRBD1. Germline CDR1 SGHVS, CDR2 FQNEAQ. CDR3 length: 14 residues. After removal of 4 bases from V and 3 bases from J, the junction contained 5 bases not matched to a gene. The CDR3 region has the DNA TGTGCCAGCAGCTCCTGGACAGGGAGCTACGAGCAGTACTTC. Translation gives CASSSWTGSYEQYF.

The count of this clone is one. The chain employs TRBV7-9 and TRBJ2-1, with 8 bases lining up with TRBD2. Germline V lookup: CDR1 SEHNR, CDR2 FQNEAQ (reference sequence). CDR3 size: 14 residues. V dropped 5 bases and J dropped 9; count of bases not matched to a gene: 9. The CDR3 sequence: CASSLRGGDVEQFF. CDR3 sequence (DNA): TGTGCCAGCAGCCTCCGGGGGGGCGATGTTGAGCAGTTCTTC.

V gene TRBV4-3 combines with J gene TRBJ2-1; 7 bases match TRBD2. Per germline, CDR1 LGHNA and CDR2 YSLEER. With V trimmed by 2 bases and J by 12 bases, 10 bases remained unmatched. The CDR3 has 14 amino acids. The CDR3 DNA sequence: TGCGCCAGCAGCCAAATCGGTCCCCTAGCGGCGCAGTTCTTC. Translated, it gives CASSQIGPLAAQFF.

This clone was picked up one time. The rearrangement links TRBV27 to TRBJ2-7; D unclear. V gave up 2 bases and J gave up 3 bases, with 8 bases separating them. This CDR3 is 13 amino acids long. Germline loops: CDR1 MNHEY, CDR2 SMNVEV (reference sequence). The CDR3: CASSLGEDYEQYF. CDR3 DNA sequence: TGTGCCAGCAGTTTAGGCGAGGACTACGAGCAGTACTTC.

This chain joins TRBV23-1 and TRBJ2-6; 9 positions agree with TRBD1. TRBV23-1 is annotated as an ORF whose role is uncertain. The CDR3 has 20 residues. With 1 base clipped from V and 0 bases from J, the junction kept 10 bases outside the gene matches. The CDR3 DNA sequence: TGCGCCAGCAGTCAATTAGGATGGGACAGGGCTAACTCTGGGGCCAACGTCCTGACTTTC. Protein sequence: CASSQLGWDRANSGANVLTF.

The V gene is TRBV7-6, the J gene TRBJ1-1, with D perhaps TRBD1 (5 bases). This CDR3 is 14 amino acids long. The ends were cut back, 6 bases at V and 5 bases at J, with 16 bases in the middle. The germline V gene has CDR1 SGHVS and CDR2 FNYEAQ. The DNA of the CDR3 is TGTGCCAGCAGTTTGGGAAACAGGCTGACTGAAGCTTTCTTT. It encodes CASSLGNRLTEAFF.

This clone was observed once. In DNA, the CDR3 is TGTGCCAGTAGAGGCTCGGGGGCTAGGAACACTGAAGCTTTCTTT. Protein sequence: CASRGSGARNTEAFF. The gene calls are TRBV19 and TRBJ1-1, with D possibly matching TRBD1 (6 bases). Between the trimmed V and J ends, which lost 6 bases and 1 base, there was a span of 15 bases. The germline gives CDR1 LNHDA, CDR2 SQIVND (reference sequence). The CDR3 length is 15 residues.

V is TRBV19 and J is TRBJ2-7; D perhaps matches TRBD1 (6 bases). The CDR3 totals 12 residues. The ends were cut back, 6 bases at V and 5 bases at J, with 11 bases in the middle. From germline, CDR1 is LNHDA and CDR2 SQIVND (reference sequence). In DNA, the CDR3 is TGTGCCAGTAGGGGGGCGCATAACGAGCAGTACTTC. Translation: CASRGAHNEQYF.

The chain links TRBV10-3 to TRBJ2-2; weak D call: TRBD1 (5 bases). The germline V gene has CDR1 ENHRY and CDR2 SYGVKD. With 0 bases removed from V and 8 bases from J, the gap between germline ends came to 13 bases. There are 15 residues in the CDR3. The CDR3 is CAISESKDKGGELFF. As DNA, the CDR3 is TGTGCCATCAGTGAGTCGAAGGACAAAGGGGGGGAGCTGTTTTTT.

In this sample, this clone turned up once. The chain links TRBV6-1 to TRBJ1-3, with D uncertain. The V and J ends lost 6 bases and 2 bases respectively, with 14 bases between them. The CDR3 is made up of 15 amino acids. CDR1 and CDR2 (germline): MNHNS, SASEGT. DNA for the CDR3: TGTGCCAGCAGGGCTTGGACCGGGACTGGAAACACCATATATTTT. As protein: CASRAWTGTGNTIYF.

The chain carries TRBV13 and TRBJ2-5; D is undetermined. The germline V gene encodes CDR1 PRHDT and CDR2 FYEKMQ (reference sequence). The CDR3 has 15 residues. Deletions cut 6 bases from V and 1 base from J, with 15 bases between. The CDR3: CASSPSFRTQETQYF. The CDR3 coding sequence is TGTGCCAGCAGTCCCTCGTTCAGGACCCAAGAGACCCAGTACTTC.

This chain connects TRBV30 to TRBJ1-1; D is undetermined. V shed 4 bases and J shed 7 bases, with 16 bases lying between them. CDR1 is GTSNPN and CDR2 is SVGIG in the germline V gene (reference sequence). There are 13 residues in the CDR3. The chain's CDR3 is CAWKSWTGDEAFF. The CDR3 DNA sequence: TGTGCCTGGAAATCCTGGACGGGCGATGAAGCTTTCTTT.

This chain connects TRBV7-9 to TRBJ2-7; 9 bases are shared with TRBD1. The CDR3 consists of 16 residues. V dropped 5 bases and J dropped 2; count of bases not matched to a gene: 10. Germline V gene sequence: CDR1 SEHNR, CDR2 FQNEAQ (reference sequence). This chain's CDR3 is CASSGETGGRTYEQYF. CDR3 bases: TGTGCCAGCAGCGGAGAGACAGGGGGACGTACCTACGAGCAGTACTTC.

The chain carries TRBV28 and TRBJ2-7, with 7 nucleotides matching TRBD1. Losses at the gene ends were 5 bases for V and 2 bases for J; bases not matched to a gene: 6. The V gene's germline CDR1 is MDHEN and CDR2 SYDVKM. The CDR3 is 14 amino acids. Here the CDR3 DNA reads TGTGCCAGCAGTCAAACAGGGGAGACCTACGAGCAGTACTTC. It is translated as CASSQTGETYEQYF.

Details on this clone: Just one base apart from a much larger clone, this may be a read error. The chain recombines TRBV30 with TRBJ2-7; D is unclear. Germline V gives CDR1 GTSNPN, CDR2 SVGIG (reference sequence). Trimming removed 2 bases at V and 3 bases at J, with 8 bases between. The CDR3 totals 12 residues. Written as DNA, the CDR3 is TGTGCCTGGAGTTCGGAAAACTACGAGCAGTACTTC. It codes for CAWSSENYEQYF. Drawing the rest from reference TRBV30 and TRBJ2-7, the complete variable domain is SQTIHQWPATLVQPVGSPLSLECTVEGTSNPNLYWYRQAAGRGLQLLFYSVGIGQISSEVPQNLSASRPQDRQFILSSKKLLLSDSGFYLCAWSSENYEQYFGPGTRLTVT.

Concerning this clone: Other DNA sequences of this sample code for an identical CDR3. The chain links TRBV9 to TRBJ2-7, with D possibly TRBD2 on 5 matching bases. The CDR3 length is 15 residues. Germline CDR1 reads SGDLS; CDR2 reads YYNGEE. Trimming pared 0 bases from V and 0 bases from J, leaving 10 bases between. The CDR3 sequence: CASSVDAGSSYEQYF. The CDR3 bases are TGTGCCAGCAGCGTAGATGCGGGCAGCTCCTACGAGCAGTACTTC.

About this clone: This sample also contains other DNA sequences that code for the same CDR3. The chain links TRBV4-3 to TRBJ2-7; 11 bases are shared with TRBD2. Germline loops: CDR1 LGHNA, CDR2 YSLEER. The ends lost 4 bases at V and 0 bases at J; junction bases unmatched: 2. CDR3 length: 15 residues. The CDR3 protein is CASSPGLAGSYEQYF. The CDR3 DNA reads TGCGCCAGCAGCCCCGGACTAGCGGGCTCCTACGAGCAGTACTTC.

CDR3 sequence reads: CASSLSTGATNTGELFF. CDR3 coding DNA: TGTGCCAGCAGTTTATCAACAGGGGCGACGAACACCGGGGAGCTGTTTTTT. The chain carries TRBV27 and TRBJ2-2; TRBD1 aligns across 7 bases. After removal of 0 bases from V and 0 bases from J, the junction contained 4 bases not matched to a gene. This CDR3 is 17 amino acids long. Germline V lookup: CDR1 MNHEY, CDR2 SMNVEV (reference sequence).

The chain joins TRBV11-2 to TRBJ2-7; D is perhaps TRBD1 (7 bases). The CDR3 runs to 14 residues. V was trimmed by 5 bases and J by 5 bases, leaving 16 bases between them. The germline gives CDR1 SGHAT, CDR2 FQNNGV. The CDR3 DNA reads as TGTGCCAGCAGCCAGCTAGCAGGGGGGAACGAGCAGTACTTC. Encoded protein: CASSQLAGGNEQYF.

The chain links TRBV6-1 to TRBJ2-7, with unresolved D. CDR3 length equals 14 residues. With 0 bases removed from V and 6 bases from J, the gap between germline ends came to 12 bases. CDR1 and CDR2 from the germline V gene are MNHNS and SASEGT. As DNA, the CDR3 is TGTGCCAGCAGTGAAGCTGTTTTGGTGAGCGAGCAGTACTTC. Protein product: CASSEAVLVSEQYF.

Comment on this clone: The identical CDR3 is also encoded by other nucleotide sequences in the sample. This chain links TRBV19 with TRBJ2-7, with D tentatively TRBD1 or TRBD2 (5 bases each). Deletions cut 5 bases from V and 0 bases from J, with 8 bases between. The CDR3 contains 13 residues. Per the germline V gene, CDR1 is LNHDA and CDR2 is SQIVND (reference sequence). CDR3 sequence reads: CASSAGSSYEQYF. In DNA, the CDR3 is TGTGCCAGTAGTGCAGGGAGCTCCTACGAGCAGTACTTC.

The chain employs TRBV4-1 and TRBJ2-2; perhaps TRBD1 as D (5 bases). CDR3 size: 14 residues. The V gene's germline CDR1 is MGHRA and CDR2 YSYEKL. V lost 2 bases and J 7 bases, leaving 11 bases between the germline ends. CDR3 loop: CASSQTQAGGELFF. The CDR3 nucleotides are TGCGCCAGCAGCCAAACACAGGCCGGCGGGGAGCTGTTTTTT.

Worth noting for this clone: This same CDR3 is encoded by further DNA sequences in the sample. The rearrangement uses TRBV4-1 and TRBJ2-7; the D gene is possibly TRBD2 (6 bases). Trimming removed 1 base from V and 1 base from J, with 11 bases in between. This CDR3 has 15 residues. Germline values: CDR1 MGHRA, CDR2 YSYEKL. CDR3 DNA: TGCGCCAGCAGCCAAGTGGGCGGGGCGTCCTACGAGCAGTACTTC. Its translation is CASSQVGGASYEQYF.

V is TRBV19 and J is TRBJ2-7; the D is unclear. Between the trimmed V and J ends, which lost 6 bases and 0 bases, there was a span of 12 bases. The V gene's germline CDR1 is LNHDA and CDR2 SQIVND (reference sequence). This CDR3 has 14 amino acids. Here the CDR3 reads CASSAGLSSYEQYF. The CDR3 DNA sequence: TGTGCCAGTAGCGCCGGTTTAAGCTCCTACGAGCAGTACTTC.